These 21 T cell receptor beta chains came from one sample sequenced in a study of blood T cell repertoires in COVID-19. Only in-frame clones appear in the TCRdb table, and some are missing; sequencing was by immunoSEQ multiplex PCR. Among under 70,000 clones, roughly 80% were seen once, and the ten largest hold over 11%. The sequenced sample was peripheral blood. The receptor source for this set is a woman between 65 and 79 years old with acute or convalescent COVID-19.

The chain uses TRBV5-1 and TRBJ2-1; 11 nucleotides agree with TRBD2. V was pared by 4 bases and J by 0 bases, with 6 bases of the junction left unmatched. Germline V gene sequence: CDR1 SGHRS, CDR2 YFSETQ. This CDR3 comprises 17 residues. CDR3 sequence reads: CASSLIAGGSSYNEQFF. The CDR3 nucleotides are TGCGCCAGCAGCCTAATAGCGGGGGGGAGCTCCTACAATGAGCAGTTCTTC.

The chain combines TRBV2 with TRBJ2-3; no definite D call. Trimming left V 3 bases short and J 0 bases short, with 10 bases between. Germline V CDR1 and CDR2: SNHLY, FYNNEI. The CDR3 runs to 15 residues. The CDR3 loop is CASSEGQTSTDTQYF. The DNA of the CDR3 is TGTGCCAGCAGTGAGGGTCAGACAAGCACAGATACGCAGTATTTT.

The chain couples TRBV11-2 to TRBJ1-1; no reliable D call. Trimming cost V 8 bases and J 5 bases, with 21 bases left between them. Germline loops: CDR1 SGHAT, CDR2 FQNNGV. The CDR3 loop spans 15 amino acids. Here the CDR3 DNA reads TGTGCCAGCCGGGAGTCGGGCAGAATGGGGACTGAAGCTTTCTTT. This translates into CASRESGRMGTEAFF.

The gene calls are TRBV14 and TRBJ2-7; 7 bases map to TRBD2. Germline loops: CDR1 SGHDN, CDR2 FVKESK. The CDR3 has 17 amino acids. V trimming: 4 bases; J trimming: 0 bases; junction bases outside the gene matches: 12. CDR3 nucleotide sequence: TGTGCCAGCAGCCTGGAAGGGACCGGGACTATCTCCTACGAGCAGTACGTC. Encoded protein: CASSLEGTGTISYEQYV.

This chain joins TRBV9 and TRBJ2-1; the match to TRBD2 covers 12 bases. The V gene's germline CDR1 is SGDLS and CDR2 YYNGEE. The CDR3 is made up of 16 amino acids. V lost 1 base and J lost 3; bases outside the gene matches: 2. In nucleotides, the CDR3 is TGTGCCAGCAGCGTACGGGGACTAGCGGGCTACAATGAGCAGTTCTTC. Translating it yields CASSVRGLAGYNEQFF.

This clone was seen just once. The rearrangement uses TRBV9 and TRBJ2-5; 9 positions agree with TRBD2. The CDR3 totals 16 residues. J lost 5 bases, V lost 0 bases, and 8 bases had no gene match. CDR1 is SGDLS and CDR2 is YYNGEE in the germline V gene. Here the CDR3 DNA reads TGTGCCAGCAGCGTAGAAGGCGGGGGGGCAGGGGAGACCCAGTACTTC. Translation gives CASSVEGGGAGETQYF.

The chain links TRBV5-5 to TRBJ2-3; 9 bases are a match to TRBD2. V lost 4 bases, J lost 4 bases, and 16 bases stayed unmatched. CDR3 length: 18 residues. Germline values: CDR1 SGHKS, CDR2 YYEKEE (reference sequence). The chain's CDR3 is CASSQGSGGLPVADTQYF. In DNA, the CDR3 is TGTGCCAGCAGCCAAGGGAGCGGGGGGCTGCCTGTAGCAGATACGCAGTATTTT. Filled out from reference TRBV5-5 and TRBJ2-3, the complete variable domain reads DAGVTQSPTHLIKTRGQQVTLRCSPISGHKSVSWYQQVLGQGPQFIFQYYEKEERGRGNFPDRFSARQFPNYSSELNVNALLLGDSALYLCASSQGSGGLPVADTQYFGPGTRLTVL.

V is TRBV5-1 and J is TRBJ1-4, with 9 bases that match TRBD1. Trimming cost V 3 bases and J 6 bases; bases outside gene matches: 12. The CDR3 loop spans 17 amino acids. Germline V lookup: CDR1 SGHRS, CDR2 YFSETQ. Here the CDR3 reads CASSSGSGQGWYEKLFF. The CDR3 nucleotides read TGCGCCAGCAGCTCTGGATCTGGACAGGGGTGGTATGAAAAACTGTTTTTT.

This clone was seen just once. The V call is TRBV4-1, the J call TRBJ2-7, with 7 bases aligning to TRBD2. This CDR3 spans 15 amino acids. With 0 bases clipped from V and 7 bases from J, the junction kept 9 bases outside the gene matches. The germline V gene encodes CDR1 MGHRA and CDR2 YSYEKL. The CDR3 region is CASSQEGGGGLEQYF. The CDR3 DNA sequence: TGCGCCAGCAGCCAAGAAGGTGGGGGGGGGTTGGAGCAGTACTTC.

The chain uses TRBV5-1 and TRBJ1-2; TRBD1 aligns across 7 bases. The CDR3 is 14 amino acids. J lost 1 base, V lost 2 bases, and 2 bases had no gene match. CDR1 and CDR2 (germline): SGHRS, YFSETQ. CDR3 DNA sequence: TGCGCCAGCAGCTTTGGGGACAGTAACTATGGCTACACCTTC. It yields the protein CASSFGDSNYGYTF.

This chain uses TRBV7-9 with TRBJ1-6; no reliable D call. This CDR3 is 12 amino acids long. V was shortened by 4 bases and J by 8 bases, with 6 bases between the two germline ends. CDR1 SEHNR and CDR2 FQNEAQ come from the germline V gene (reference sequence). The CDR3 nucleotides read TGTGCCAGCAGCTCCCAATATTCACCCCTCCACTTT. It encodes CASSSQYSPLHF.

This rearrangement joins TRBV30 to TRBJ1-1; D remains ambiguous. Between the trimmed V and J ends, which lost 3 bases and 5 bases, there was a span of 16 bases. The CDR3 sequence is 14 residues long. The germline V gene encodes CDR1 GTSNPN and CDR2 SVGIG (reference sequence). The CDR3 nucleotides read TGTGCCTGGAGGGTCCCGGGAGCGATAACTGAAGCTTTCTTT. It encodes CAWRVPGAITEAFF.

This clone was picked up a small number of times. The rearrangement links TRBV29-1 to TRBJ2-5; 7 positions match TRBD1. V was pared by 6 bases and J by 4 bases, with 8 bases of the junction left unmatched. Germline CDR1 is SQVTM and CDR2 is ANQGSEA. The CDR3 has 13 residues. The CDR3: CSVAGRQGETQYF. CDR3 DNA sequence: TGCAGCGTCGCCGGAAGACAGGGAGAGACCCAGTACTTC.

For this clone: Distinct nucleotide sequences in the sample also encode this CDR3. The rearrangement joins TRBV29-1 to TRBJ1-2; D is undetermined. The V gene lost 5 bases and the J gene lost 2 bases, with 12 bases spanning the gap. The CDR3 is 13 amino acids. Germline CDR1 SQVTM, CDR2 ANQGSEA. CDR3 residues: CSVPGLGNYGYTF. In DNA form, the CDR3 reads TGCAGCGTTCCCGGACTGGGGAACTATGGCTACACCTTC.

J is TRBJ2-1 and V is TRBV10-1; D gene uncertain. The CDR3 consists of 16 residues. Germline V gene data show CDR1 as WNHNN and CDR2 as SYGVQD (reference sequence). Trimming took 6 bases from V and 3 from J, leaving 18 bases between them. In nucleotides, the CDR3 is TGCGCCAGCAGCCCGACGGGTAGTAAAGACTACAATGAGCAGTTCTTC. Its translation: CASSPTGSKDYNEQFF.

This chain links TRBV6-5 with TRBJ2-7; no firm D call. V was clipped by 7 bases and J by 5 bases, with 15 bases between them. The length of the CDR3 is 13 residues. The germline V gene encodes CDR1 MNHEY and CDR2 SVGAGI. DNA for the CDR3: TGTGCCAGCAACAACCCTTACAGTAACGAGCAGTACGTC. Translation gives CASNNPYSNEQYV.

The chain uses TRBV3-1 (or the pseudogene TRBV3-2) and TRBJ2-2, with 10 bases that match TRBD2. With 7 bases clipped from V and 0 bases from J, the junction kept 5 bases outside the gene matches. CDR1 LGHDT and CDR2 YNNKEL come from the germline V gene (reference sequence). The CDR3 runs to 16 residues. DNA for the CDR3: TGTGCCAGCACAGATCTAGCGGGAGCGAACACCGGGGAGCTGTTTTTT. Translating it yields CASTDLAGANTGELFF.

The chain combines TRBV5-6 with TRBJ1-5; possibly TRBD1 for D (5 bases). CDR3 length: 14 residues. V lost 0 bases, J lost 5 bases, and 9 bases lay in between. In germline, CDR1 is SGHDT, CDR2 YYEEEE. The CDR3 region is CASSLGTTHQPQHF. The CDR3 DNA reads TGTGCCAGCAGCTTGGGGACAACCCATCAGCCCCAGCATTTT.

This chain uses TRBV21-1 with TRBJ1-2. TRBV21-1 is a documented pseudogene. The CDR3 sequence is 19 residues long. CDR3 in amino acids: CASSKPPREDREVFHGYTF. CDR3 nucleotide sequence: TGTGCCAGCAGCAAACCCCCCAGGGAGGATAGGGAGGTCTTCCATGGCTACACCTTC.

The chain has TRBV5-1 and TRBJ1-6, with unresolved D. V was trimmed by 9 bases and J by 8 bases, leaving 21 bases between them. The CDR3 is made up of 15 amino acids. Germline values: CDR1 SGHRS, CDR2 YFSETQ. CDR3 sequence: CATRPNPGSHSPLHF. CDR3 DNA sequence: TGCGCCACCCGCCCGAATCCCGGGTCCCATTCACCCCTCCACTTT.

V gene TRBV4-1 combines with J gene TRBJ2-7; 8 bases match TRBD1. CDR1 is MGHRA and CDR2 is YSYEKL in the germline V gene. This CDR3 region has 14 residues. V shed 4 bases, J shed 4 bases, and the junction held 6 bases outside the gene matches. In nucleotides, the CDR3 is TGCGCCAGCAGCCTTTCGACAGGGGAATACGAGCAGTACGTC. It yields the protein CASSLSTGEYEQYV.